The sequence of this T cell receptor (beta chain) was determined in a study of blood T cell repertoires in COVID-19. Overall study context: The samples span acute and convalescent COVID-19 from the United States, Italy and Spain. The cDNA or gDNA used as material had been derived from T cells, B-cell-depleted T cells, or PBMCs.

Authors' methods: For nucleated cells, counts were estimated from reference gene primer amplification. Measured with immunoSEQ multiplex PCR; TCRdb has only the in-frame clones, and not every one. Clone size and V and J calls were adopted from that table, with D and trimming inferred from the DNA. This sample yields 150,000 to 170,000 clones, of which 91% are seen a single time; about 0.57% belongs to the top ten. Germline V gene sequence: CDR1 LGHDT, CDR2 YNNKEL (reference sequence). The CDR3 loop spans 15 amino acids. The J segment lost 3 bases and the V segment lost 4 bases, leaving 7 bases of the junction unmatched.

The clonotype comes from a man between 45 and 60 years old with acute or convalescent COVID-19. The chain couples TRBV3-1 (or the pseudogene TRBV3-2) to TRBJ2-3, with 7 bases fitting TRBD2. Sample: peripheral blood. CDR3 in amino acids: CASSPPPGLTDTQYF. CDR3 bases: TGTGCCAGCAGCCCGCCCCCGGGACTAACAGATACGCAGTATTTT.